This TCR beta chain derives from a study of cytomegalovirus exposure and HLA in healthy donors. The CDR3 has 14 residues. CDR1 is SQVTM, CDR2 ANQGSEA, per germline. Trimming took off 1 base at V and 8 bases at J, with 15 bases between the two ends. Generated by immunoSEQ multiplex PCR, the TCRdb table keeps only in-frame clones and is missing some. Among more than 90,000 clones listed, roughly 92% were seen once. Turning to this clone: Its antigen is undetermined.

Findings and caveats of the study: There were some public TCRs occurring in many donors, but most TCR sequences were rare. Cytomegalovirus status, reportedly, was diagnosed with high specificity and sensitivity by the classifier. The investigators catalogued 150 to 200 TCR beta chains as cytomegalovirus-associated. Subsequent analysis found a tendency for first-cohort TCR clusters to co-occur within the 120 or so validation repertoires.

The sequencing sample was made of PBMCs. The receptor comes from a woman in her twenties or thirties in good health and CMV-seropositive. The chain couples TRBV29-1 to TRBJ2-1; tentative D call: TRBD2 (6 bases). CDR3 nucleotide sequence: TGCAGCGTTGAAGTCGGGACTCCACTTGATGAGCAGTTCTTC. Protein: CSVEVGTPLDEQFF.